Below are 5 T cell receptor beta chains sequenced from a single sample in a study of T cell responses to AZD1222 COVID-19 vaccine. The protocol was immunoSEQ multiplex PCR, while the TCRdb copy is restricted to in-frame clones and leaves out a portion. Counted here are about 67,000 clones, around 80% occurring once; the ten biggest clones make up over 20%. The specimen comprised peripheral blood, sampled on day 0 of AZD1222 vaccination. The origin of the receptors is an adult in good health.

CDR3 bases: TGTGCCAGCAGGGGTCGCAGGGGATCTTCGGATGAGCAGTTCTTC. It translates to CASRGRRGSSDEQFF. The V gene is TRBV5-8, the J gene TRBJ2-1, with a weak D call TRBD1 (6 bases). The CDR3 covers 15 residues. Germline V gene lookup returns CDR1 SGHTS and CDR2 YDEGEE. Trimming removed 5 bases from V and 8 bases from J, with 20 bases in between.

V and J are TRBV2 and TRBJ2-7, with D perhaps matching TRBD2 (6 bases). There are 11 residues in the CDR3. V was cut by 8 bases and J by 4 bases, with 9 bases left in between. The germline CDR1 and CDR2 sequences are SNHLY and FYNNEI. The CDR3 spells CASRGLYEQYF. The CDR3 nucleotides are TGTGCCAGCCGGGGACTTTACGAGCAGTACTTC.

This sequence joins TRBV5-8 and TRBJ2-7; D gene ambiguous. CDR3 length: 13 residues. V was shortened by 7 bases and J by 5 bases, with 16 bases between the two germline ends. The germline gives CDR1 SGHTS, CDR2 YDEGEE. The CDR3 DNA sequence: TGTGCCAGCGCGAATATTCTAGTCAACGAGCAGTACTTC. Translated, it gives CASANILVNEQYF.

The chain links TRBV3-1 (or the pseudogene TRBV3-2) to TRBJ2-1; D remains unclear. Germline V CDR1 and CDR2: LGHDT, YNNKEL (reference sequence). Between the trimmed V and J ends, which lost 1 base and 6 bases, there was a span of 10 bases. The CDR3 has 14 residues. The CDR3 coding sequence is TGTGCCAGCAGCCAAGGAACTATCCTCAATGAGCAGTTCTTC. The encoded protein is CASSQGTILNEQFF.

The chain combines TRBV7-2 with TRBJ1-2; no definite D call. V lost 5 bases to trimming and J lost 2 bases, with 15 bases between them. The germline V gene has CDR1 SGHTA and CDR2 FQGNSA. The CDR3 has 15 residues. The CDR3 DNA reads TGTGCCAGCAGCCCAACAAATGACCCGAACTATGGCTACACCTTC. This codes for CASSPTNDPNYGYTF.